This TCR beta chain was identified during a study of CD8 T cells in ankylosing spondylitis. General study results and limits: A CD8+ phenotype characterized the disease-linked clones, which were relatively rare in peripheral blood. Characteristic, it appeared, of ankylosing spondylitis blood was a TCR beta motif of several highly homologous variants.

TCRdb reprocessed the 5' RACE reads with MiXCR, giving one entry per CDR3 protein. Among 500,000 to 650,000 distinct CDR3 sequences listed, approximately 5.3% were seen once. In its sample, this clonotype was seen many times. Its specificity is unknown. The V gene's germline CDR1 is MNHEY and CDR2 SVGAGI. This CDR3 is built from 12 residues. V lost 11 bases and J 7 bases, leaving 18 bases between the germline ends. The specimen was blood, either unsorted or a sorted T cell fraction (not recorded which). The sequence derives from a male donor with ankylosing spondylitis. The chain couples TRBV6-5 to TRBJ2-7, with D perhaps matching TRBD1 (7 bases). The CDR3 region has the DNA TGTGCCGACAGGGAGGACGTCTCTGAGCAGTACTTC. This translates into CADREDVSEQYF.